This TCR beta chain was profiled in a study of blood T cell repertoires in COVID-19. Background on the study: The samples span acute and convalescent COVID-19 from the United States, Italy and Spain. PBMCs, B-cell-depleted T cells, or T cells were the source of the cDNA or gDNA that made up the material.

Per the study methods: Reference gene primer amplification in the assay estimated nucleated cell counts. Sequencing used immunoSEQ multiplex PCR; TCRdb keeps in-frame clones, though not all of them. Clonal size and the V and J genes are those of that table, whereas D and trimming came from the DNA. The repertoire holds tens of thousands of clones, with about nine tenths as singletons. The CDR3 length is 14 residues. The germline V gene has CDR1 MNHEY and CDR2 SMNVEV (reference sequence). The ends were cut back, 6 bases at V and 0 bases at J, with 8 bases in the middle. Sequencing input: peripheral blood. This receptor was obtained from a man aged 50 or older with active or convalescent COVID-19. The rearrangement uses TRBV27 and TRBJ1-4; D unresolved. The CDR3 loop is CASRSVATNEKLFF. CDR3 nucleotide sequence: TGTGCCAGCAGGTCGGTTGCAACTAATGAAAAACTGTTTTTT.